This T cell receptor (beta chain) came from a study of blood T cell repertoires in COVID-19. Across the study: Specimens from acute and convalescent COVID-19 originated in the United States, Italy and Spain. PBMCs, B-cell-depleted T cells, or T cells were the source of the cDNA or gDNA that made up the material.

Per the study methods: Reference gene primer amplification gave nucleated cell count estimates. Measured with immunoSEQ multiplex PCR; TCRdb has only the in-frame clones, and not every one. That table supplies the V and J calls and clone size; D and trimming were determined from the DNA. The sample carries about 320,000 clones, 86% recorded once. This CDR3 region has 15 residues. CDR1 and CDR2 (germline): MDHEN, SYDVKM. The V gene end was trimmed by 6 bases and the J gene end by 9 bases; junction bases not matched to a gene: 7. Input material: peripheral blood. The chain joins TRBV28 to TRBJ2-1; 14 bases agree with TRBD2. The source of this sequence is a woman between 45 and 60 years old with acute or convalescent COVID-19. CDR3 nucleotide sequence: TGTGCCAGCAGGGGGGGACTAGCGGGAGTGGGTGAGCAGTTCTTC. This codes for CASRGGLAGVGEQFF.